A single sample gave rise to the 9 T cell receptor beta chains below, sequenced in a study of graft-versus-host responses after intestinal transplantation. Sequenced by immunoSEQ multiplex PCR; TCRdb stores in-frame clones only, minus some. The profile shows some 100,000 clones, 87% of them singletons. Their antigen targets remain unknown. The starting material was unstimulated CD4+ T cells sorted from spleen or lymph node cells, obtained before transplant. The receptors stem from a human donor who was the organ donor for an intestinal transplant.

The J gene is TRBJ1-4, the V gene TRBV7-8; 7 bases align to TRBD1. The CDR3 covers 16 residues. Trimming cost V 5 bases and J 4 bases; bases outside gene matches: 10. Per the germline V gene, CDR1 is SGHVS and CDR2 is FQNEAQ. The CDR3 bases are TGTGCCAGCAGCCTGGACAGGACTAGGCTTAATGAAAAACTGTTTTTT. This sequence encodes CASSLDRTRLNEKLFF.

V is TRBV19 and J is TRBJ1-3, with D possibly being TRBD1 (6 bases). V shed 7 bases and J shed 0 bases, with 10 bases lying between them. Germline CDR1 is LNHDA and CDR2 is SQIVND (reference sequence). CDR3 length: 14 residues. The CDR3 loop reads CASTTQGSGNTIYF. The DNA of the CDR3 is TGTGCCAGTACCACACAGGGCTCTGGAAACACCATATATTTT. The complete variable domain, with remaining parts taken from reference TRBV19 and TRBJ1-3, reads DGGITQSPKYLFRKEGQNVTLSCEQNLNHDAMYWYRQDPGQGLRLIYYSQIVNDFQKGDIAEGYSVSREKKESFPLTVTSAQKNPTAFYLCASTTQGSGNTIYFGEGSWLTVV.

This clone showed up just once. The chain uses TRBV28 and TRBJ2-5; perhaps D is TRBD1 or TRBD2 (6 bases each). CDR3 length equals 13 residues. Germline loops: CDR1 MDHEN, CDR2 SYDVKM. The V end was cut by 7 bases, the J end by 5 bases, with 14 bases between. The CDR3 loop is CASISGAGETQYF. CDR3 in DNA: TGTGCCAGCATCTCGGGGGCCGGGGAGACCCAGTACTTC.

Only a few counts were recorded for this clone. This chain joins TRBV5-6 and TRBJ1-1, with 9 bases matching TRBD1. Germline V gene lookup returns CDR1 SGHDT and CDR2 YYEEEE. This CDR3 contains 14 residues. Trimming took 4 bases from V and 6 from J; bases not matched to a gene: 7. The CDR3, as DNA: TGTGCCAGCAGCGGGACAGGGAAGAGTGCTGAAGCTTTCTTT. Protein sequence: CASSGTGKSAEAFF.

The chain joins TRBV29-1 to TRBJ2-5; tentative D call: TRBD2 (6 bases). CDR1 is SQVTM and CDR2 is ANQGSEA in the germline V gene. V shed 2 bases and J shed 4 bases, with 8 bases lying between them. The CDR3 consists of 12 residues. CDR3 in DNA: TGCAGCGTTGAACGGGGAGGAGAGACCCAGTACTTC. Amino acid sequence: CSVERGGETQYF.

This clone occurred a few times. V and J are TRBV19 and TRBJ1-2, with 8 bases aligning to TRBD1. Germline CDR1 and CDR2: LNHDA and SQIVND (reference sequence). V was pared by 4 bases and J by 5 bases, with 12 bases of the junction left unmatched. CDR3 length equals 16 residues. Here the CDR3 reads CASSTTSRGQAYGYTF. DNA of the CDR3: TGTGCCAGTAGTACCACCTCGAGGGGACAGGCGTATGGCTACACCTTC.

The chain recombines TRBV11-1 with TRBJ2-1; 9 bases map to TRBD2. Germline CDR1 and CDR2: SGHAT and FQDESV (reference sequence). Unmatched junction bases numbered 12, after V lost 3 bases and J lost 9 bases. The CDR3 has 16 residues. CDR3: CASSLRSGTSLGEQFF. The CDR3 DNA is TGTGCCAGCAGCTTGAGATCCGGGACTAGCTTGGGTGAGCAGTTCTTC.

The V gene is TRBV29-1, the J gene TRBJ2-3, with D unresolved. In germline, CDR1 is SQVTM, CDR2 ANQGSEA. Deletions cut 7 bases from V and 2 bases from J, with 16 bases between. This CDR3 spans 14 amino acids. DNA for the CDR3: TGCAGCGAAGGGTACCTGCCCGCCACAGATACGCAGTATTTT. Encoded protein: CSEGYLPATDTQYF.

V gene TRBV18 combines with J gene TRBJ2-7; D is ambiguous. Germline loops: CDR1 KGHSH, CDR2 LQKENI. The CDR3 covers 13 residues. The V gene lost 0 bases and the J gene lost 3 bases, with 6 bases spanning the gap. CDR3 loop: CASSPPVIYEQYF. In DNA form, the CDR3 reads TGTGCCAGCTCACCACCGGTAATCTACGAGCAGTACTTC. The variable domain in full, with the rest retrieved from reference TRBV18 and TRBJ2-7, is NAGVMQNPRHLVRRRGQEARLRCSPMKGHSHVYWYRQLPEEGLKFMVYLQKENIIDESGMPKERFSAEFPKEGPSILRIQQVVRGDSAAYFCASSPPVIYEQYFGPGTRLTVT.